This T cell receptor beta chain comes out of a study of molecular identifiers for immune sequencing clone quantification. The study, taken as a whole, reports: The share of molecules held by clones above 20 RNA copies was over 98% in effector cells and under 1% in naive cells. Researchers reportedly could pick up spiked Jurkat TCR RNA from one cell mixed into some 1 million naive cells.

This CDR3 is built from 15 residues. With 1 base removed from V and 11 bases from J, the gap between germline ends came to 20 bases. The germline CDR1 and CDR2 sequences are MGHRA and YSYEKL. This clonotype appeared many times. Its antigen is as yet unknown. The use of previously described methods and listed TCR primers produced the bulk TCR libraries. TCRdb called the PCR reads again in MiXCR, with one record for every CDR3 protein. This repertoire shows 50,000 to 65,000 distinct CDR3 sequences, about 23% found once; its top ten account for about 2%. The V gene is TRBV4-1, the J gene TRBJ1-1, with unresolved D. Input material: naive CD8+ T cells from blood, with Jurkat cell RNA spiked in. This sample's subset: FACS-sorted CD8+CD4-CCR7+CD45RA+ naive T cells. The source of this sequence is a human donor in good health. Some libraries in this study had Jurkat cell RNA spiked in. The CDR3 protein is CASSQGLNSVRGAFF. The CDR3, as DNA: TGCGCCAGCAGCCAAGGACTCAATTCCGTGCGAGGGGCTTTCTTT.